What follows are 25 T cell receptor beta chains derived from one specimen sequenced in a study of shared clonotypes between healthy human individuals. Using immunoSEQ multiplex PCR, the repertoire was profiled, and TCRdb retains in-frame clones only, with some absent. The sample has approximately 1.1 million clones; 75% to 85% are singletons. The sequencing sample was made of memory CD4+ T cells from PBMCs. The subset was: CD45RA-negative fraction. The receptors here all came from a man aged 18-30 years in good health. Some clones in this sample may be carry-over from other donors' samples.

This clone was counted a single time. Other DNA variants within this sample encode the same CDR3. The chain has TRBV29-1 and TRBJ1-2, with a weak D call TRBD1 (5 bases). Trimming removed 7 bases at V and 4 bases at J, with 7 bases between. Germline assignment: CDR1 SQVTM and CDR2 ANQGSEA. This CDR3 has 10 residues. Here the CDR3 reads CSADSYGYTF. The CDR3 coding sequence is TGCAGCGCTGACAGCTATGGCTACACCTTC.

The chain couples TRBV6-5 to TRBJ2-7; 7 positions match TRBD1. The J segment lost 2 bases and the V segment lost 0 bases, leaving 4 bases of the junction unmatched. The CDR3 loop spans 15 amino acids. CDR1 is MNHEY, CDR2 SVGAGI, per germline. The CDR3 nucleotides are TGTGCCAGCAGTTACTCCGCCCAGGGGGCCTACGAGCAGTACTTC. Protein sequence: CASSYSAQGAYEQYF.

The chain links TRBV5-1 to TRBJ2-7; perhaps TRBD2 as D (5 bases). The V end lost 1 base, the J end lost 2 bases, and 10 bases lay between the germline ends. Germline V lookup: CDR1 SGHRS, CDR2 YFSETQ. CDR3 length: 14 amino acids. The CDR3 DNA reads TGCGCCAGCAGCTTGTCCCGGGGAGCCTACGAGCAGTACTTC. This encodes CASSLSRGAYEQYF.

The sample holds many counts of this clone. Other DNA sequences within the sample encode an identical CDR3. This rearrangement joins TRBV18 to TRBJ1-1; D is unresolved. The CDR3 is 14 amino acids. V lost 6 bases, J lost 1 base, and 12 bases lay in between. In germline, CDR1 is KGHSH, CDR2 LQKENI. Written as DNA, the CDR3 is TGTGCCAGCTCCCCTCTGGACGGGAACACTGAAGCTTTCTTT. As protein: CASSPLDGNTEAFF.

The gene calls are TRBV28 and TRBJ2-7; perhaps TRBD1 as D (6 bases). V lost 7 bases to trimming and J lost 5 bases, with 15 bases between them. The CDR3 covers 13 residues. The germline gives CDR1 MDHEN, CDR2 SYDVKM. The CDR3, as DNA: TGTGCCAGCACCTTAGGGGGAATCGACGAGCAGTACTTC. This sequence encodes CASTLGGIDEQYF.

The chain joins TRBV9 to TRBJ2-1; D perhaps matches TRBD1 (5 bases). Germline values: CDR1 SGDLS, CDR2 YYNGEE. The CDR3 is 15 amino acids. The V gene lost 3 bases and the J gene lost 8 bases, with 18 bases spanning the gap. This chain's CDR3 is CASSEGPWGRDEQFF. CDR3 nucleotides: TGTGCCAGCAGCGAGGGGCCTTGGGGCAGGGATGAGCAGTTCTTC. The full variable domain, its missing parts supplied by reference TRBV9 and TRBJ2-1, is DSGVTQTPKHLITATGQRVTLRCSPRSGDLSVYWYQQSLDQGLQFLIQYYNGEERAKGNILERFSAQQFPDLHSELNLSSLELGDSALYFCASSEGPWGRDEQFFGPGTRLTVL.

This chain connects TRBV6-5 to TRBJ2-1; D uncertain. The CDR3 runs to 13 residues. From germline, CDR1 is MNHEY and CDR2 SVGAGI. The ends were cut back, 5 bases at V and 3 bases at J, with 8 bases in the middle. The CDR3 region is CASSATGYNEQFF. CDR3 nucleotide sequence: TGTGCCAGCAGTGCCACTGGCTACAATGAGCAGTTCTTC.

This clone appeared once. V usage is TRBV5-4 and J usage is TRBJ2-2, with 8 bases aligning to TRBD1. V trimming: 2 bases; J trimming: 6 bases; junction bases outside the gene matches: 6. The CDR3 has 15 residues. Germline V gene lookup returns CDR1 SGHNT and CDR2 YYREEE (reference sequence). The CDR3 protein is CASSFRQGSAGELFF. The CDR3 coding sequence is TGTGCCAGCAGCTTTCGACAGGGGTCCGCCGGGGAGCTGTTTTTT.

This chain connects TRBV7-9 to TRBJ1-1; no firm D call. The CDR3 consists of 14 residues. Germline V CDR1 and CDR2: SEHNR, FQNEAQ (reference sequence). The V end was cut by 5 bases, the J end by 1 base, with 11 bases between. The CDR3 region is CASSQPPGNTEAFF. For the CDR3, the DNA is TGTGCCAGCAGCCAACCCCCTGGGAACACTGAAGCTTTCTTT.

The CDR3 DNA sequence: TGCGCCAGCAGTCGAAGCGGGAACTGTGAGACCCAGTACTTC. As protein: CASSRSGNCETQYF. V gene TRBV10-1 combines with J gene TRBJ2-5, with 7 bases aligning to TRBD2. Germline V gene sequence: CDR1 WNHNN, CDR2 SYGVQD (reference sequence). Trimming removed 5 bases from V and 5 bases from J; junction bases left unmatched: 8. The CDR3 runs 14 residues.

As to this clone: Other DNA sequences within the sample encode an identical CDR3. The CDR3: CASSSTSGSYEQYF. As DNA, the CDR3 is TGCGCCAGCAGCTCGACTAGCGGGAGCTACGAGCAGTACTTC. The chain couples TRBV5-1 to TRBJ2-7, with 12 bases fitting TRBD2. The V gene end was trimmed by 3 bases and the J gene end by 3 bases; junction bases not matched to a gene: 1. Germline CDR1 reads SGHRS; CDR2 reads YFSETQ. This CDR3 spans 14 amino acids.

This clone was found a few times. The V gene is TRBV18, the J gene TRBJ1-1, with D perhaps TRBD1 (6 bases). CDR3 size: 15 residues. V gave up 5 bases and J gave up 1 base, with 14 bases separating them. From germline, CDR1 is KGHSH and CDR2 LQKENI. CDR3 in DNA: TGTGCCAGCTCAGAGTACTTGACAGGGAACACTGAAGCTTTCTTT. This translates into CASSEYLTGNTEAFF.

This sequence joins TRBV7-3 and TRBJ1-1; D possibly corresponds to TRBD1 (6 bases). The ends were cut back, 5 bases at V and 11 bases at J, with 21 bases in the middle. This CDR3 is built from 14 residues. CDR1 SGHTA and CDR2 FQGTGA come from the germline V gene. CDR3 sequence: CASSPDGDIRRAFF. CDR3 in DNA: TGTGCCAGCAGCCCCGACGGGGACATACGAAGGGCTTTCTTT.

The V gene is TRBV28, the J gene TRBJ1-1, with D perhaps TRBD1 (6 bases). The CDR3 is 15 residues long. The V and J ends lost 11 bases and 6 bases respectively, with 25 bases between them. Germline V lookup: CDR1 MDHEN, CDR2 SYDVKM. The CDR3 loop is CASLLGGAKPSEAFF. Here the CDR3 DNA reads TGTGCCTCTTTGCTGGGGGGGGCGAAACCCTCTGAAGCTTTCTTT.

Turning to this clone: This may stem from a read error, because a much larger clone lies one nucleotide away. Additional DNA sequences in this sample encode the identical CDR3. The rearrangement joins TRBV20-1 to TRBJ1-1; unclear D gene. CDR1 and CDR2 from the germline V gene are DFQATT and SNEGSKA (reference sequence). Trimming cost V 4 bases and J 1 base, with 4 bases left between them. This CDR3 has 11 residues. The CDR3 protein is CSAKGNTEAFF. DNA for the CDR3: TGCAGTGCTAAAGGGAACACTGAAGCTTTCTTT.

The chain has TRBV28 and TRBJ2-7; 7 positions agree with TRBD2. CDR1 is MDHEN and CDR2 is SYDVKM in the germline V gene. There are 14 residues in the CDR3. Trimming took 3 bases from V and 2 from J; bases not matched to a gene: 4. The CDR3 loop is CASSFKGGTYEQYF. CDR3 nucleotide sequence: TGTGCCAGCAGTTTTAAGGGAGGGACCTACGAGCAGTACTTC.

This rearrangement joins TRBV29-1 to TRBJ2-1; D perhaps matches TRBD1 (6 bases). Germline V gene data show CDR1 as SQVTM and CDR2 as ANQGSEA. The CDR3 length is 15 residues. The V gene lost 2 bases and the J gene lost 4 bases, with 15 bases spanning the gap. CDR3 loop: CSVERGTGSYNEQFF. DNA for the CDR3: TGCAGCGTTGAAAGGGGAACAGGGAGTTACAATGAGCAGTTCTTC.

About this clone itself: Other DNA sequences within the sample encode an identical CDR3. The chain employs TRBV5-1 and TRBJ2-7; TRBD2 matches at 8 bases. V gave up 3 bases and J gave up 0 bases; unmatched junction bases: 2. The CDR3 length is 14 residues. In germline, CDR1 is SGHRS, CDR2 YFSETQ. The CDR3: CASSSSGSSYEQYF. The CDR3 DNA is TGCGCCAGCAGCTCGAGCGGGAGCTCCTACGAGCAGTACTTC.

J is TRBJ1-2 and V is TRBV5-4; 9 bases agree with TRBD1. CDR3 length: 16 residues. CDR1 and CDR2 from the germline V gene are SGHNT and YYREEE (reference sequence). V lost 4 bases and J lost 2; bases outside the gene matches: 9. CDR3 in DNA: TGTGCCAGCAGCAGCGGACAGGGGTCAGCGAACTATGGCTACACCTTC. Translated, it gives CASSSGQGSANYGYTF.

The chain is built from TRBV9 and TRBJ2-2, with 9 bases fitting TRBD2. CDR1 is SGDLS and CDR2 is YYNGEE in the germline V gene. V lost 4 bases to trimming and J lost 4 bases; unmatched junction nucleotides: 23. The CDR3 spans 21 residues. CDR3 loop: CASSPRTPASGRPTGTGELFF. CDR3 nucleotides: TGTGCCAGCAGCCCCCGGACGCCCGCAAGCGGGAGGCCAACGGGCACCGGGGAGCTGTTTTTT. The variable domain in full, with the rest retrieved from reference TRBV9 and TRBJ2-2, is DSGVTQTPKHLITATGQRVTLRCSPRSGDLSVYWYQQSLDQGLQFLIQYYNGEERAKGNILERFSAQQFPDLHSELNLSSLELGDSALYFCASSPRTPASGRPTGTGELFFGEGSRLTVL.

The V call is TRBV4-2, the J call TRBJ1-5; D gene ambiguous. The germline V and J ends were trimmed by 1 base and 2 bases, with 12 bases remaining between them. CDR3 length: 16 residues. Germline values: CDR1 LGHNA, CDR2 YNFKEQ. The CDR3 nucleotides read TGTGCCAGCAGCCAAGCCCGGGGTGGTGGCAATCAGCCCCAGCATTTT. It yields the protein CASSQARGGGNQPQHF.

The chain links TRBV5-4 to TRBJ2-2; D not certain. Germline-derived CDR1 and CDR2 are SGHNT and YYREEE (reference sequence). The CDR3 contains 15 residues. The V end lost 4 bases, the J end lost 4 bases, and 14 bases lay between the germline ends. The CDR3, as DNA: TGTGCCAGCAGCGGGTTTGCGTCCCGCACCGGGGAGCTGTTTTTT. Translated: CASSGFASRTGELFF.

This clone was recorded only once. The rearrangement links TRBV30 to TRBJ1-1; D remains ambiguous. The germline V gene has CDR1 GTSNPN and CDR2 SVGIG (reference sequence). This CDR3 spans 11 amino acids. Trimming pared 4 bases from V and 7 bases from J, leaving 10 bases between. The DNA of the CDR3 is TGTGCCTGGAACGGGAGATTTGAAGCTTTCTTT. It specifies CAWNGRFEAFF.

CDR3: CASTQGRGSYNEQFF. In nucleotides, the CDR3 is TGTGCCAGCACCCAGGGACGGGGCTCCTACAATGAGCAGTTCTTC. The rearrangement uses TRBV11-2 and TRBJ2-1; D assignment may be TRBD1 or TRBD2 (5 bases each). V was trimmed by 7 bases and J by 0 bases, leaving 13 bases between them. CDR1 and CDR2 from the germline V gene are SGHAT and FQNNGV. The CDR3 is 15 residues long.

This clone was counted only a few times. This chain uses TRBV4-1 with TRBJ2-1; possible D gene TRBD2, 5 bases. With 1 base removed from V and 4 bases from J, the gap between germline ends came to 14 bases. Germline V gene sequence: CDR1 MGHRA, CDR2 YSYEKL. The CDR3 has 16 amino acids. The CDR3 nucleotides read TGCGCCAGCAGCCAAGTGGACTTGTTCGTATACAATGAGCAGTTCTTC. Protein product: CASSQVDLFVYNEQFF.